Sequencing of this T cell receptor (beta chain) was carried out in a study of cytomegalovirus exposure and HLA in healthy donors (dated by TCRdb to about 2017). With regard to the full study: An earlier analysis of more than 550 of the donors reported 276 Gb of sequence data and 117 million unique TCR beta sequences obtained from about 180 million T cells. To decide whether each TCR beta V gene segment behaved as functional or pseudogenic, an earlier analysis of fewer than 750 of the donors relied on high-throughput TCR beta sequencing. Among the roughly 400 genotyped donors, 81% belonged to the genetic ancestry cluster associated with self-reported Caucasian donors. The study profiled the T cell repertoires of hundreds of subjects by immunosequencing and related them to cytomegalovirus serostatus. Across around 400 genotyped donors of the cohort, an average of about 240,000 unique TCR beta nucleotide sequences per donor were sequenced, and approximately 19% of those sequences were non-productive. A later analysis re-analyzed previously published TCR beta repertoires from 650 to 800 donors and added high-resolution HLA genotyping to study TCR occurrence patterns. Class I and class II HLA loci were covered by the typing at four-digit resolution. A later genetic analysis took genome-wide SNP genotypes for about 55% of the roughly 670 donors and used that subset as a discovery cohort. Besides the first cohort of approximately 670 subjects, a separate validation cohort made up of some 110 different subjects was used. Donor age, sex, ethnicity and CMV serostatus were compiled alongside the repertoire data. An early release covering roughly 600 HLA-typed donors comprised about 310 gigabases of sequencing data and about 90 million unique TCR sequences. To predict cytomegalovirus infection status, the study brought together high-throughput TCR immunosequencing, statistical association of individual TCRs with disease status, and machine learning. In the later analysis, no new phenotypic data were used to find candidate immune exposures; instead, reliance was placed on TCR beta sequences and their occurrence across donors. All discovery cohort repertoires had been generated using a single sequencing platform. The aim of the study was to test whether cataloging public T cell receptors could identify signatures of past pathogen exposure. Typing coverage varied by locus: 629-630 donors for A, B, C, DRB1 and DQB1; approximately 500 for DQA1; nearly 610 for DPA1; approximately 470 for DPB1. Because of strong linkage in the cohort, roughly five DR-DQ haplotypes were treated as single units for association and clustering. The investigation overall reported the following: Linkage disequilibrium might explain the correlated functional status among segregating V segments, but an unknown experimental factor could not be ruled out. A later analysis reported that several top co-occurrence clusters appeared linked to parvovirus B19, influenza, CMV and Epstein-Barr virus. Strong co-occurrence of HLA alleles, especially DR and DQ, made assigning TCR associations to individual alleles difficult. In both the original and validation cohorts, the classifier was reported to diagnose cytomegalovirus status with high specificity and sensitivity. This cohort had only TCR beta chains sequenced, and the lack of alpha or paired-chain data limited which features could be detected. In the study, 150 to 200 TCR beta chains were listed as associated with cytomegalovirus. The sequencing pipeline was judged likely to have produced a cluster of highly shared sequence variants as a technical artifact. Sequencing depth was assumed to be roughly uniform across donors in the presence/absence analyses, though that assumption may not hold. The authors suggested that the approach could potentially be extended to other disease states and immunological phenotypes. A later analysis associated approximately 17,000 TCR beta sequences with specific HLA alleles at a false discovery rate of 0.05. Because HLA typing was unavailable for some donors at each locus, only the typed subset was used in association tests. A later analysis found that most CMV-associated TCR beta chains appeared HLA-restricted, with HLA associations seemingly driven largely by CMV exposure. In a later genetic analysis, a missense DCLRE1C variant was associated with V-gene and J-gene trimming of TCR beta chains, and the association was replicated in an independent cohort. CMV serostatus was the only immune exposure information available for the cohort. An earlier analysis of approximately 500 of the donors showed that most TCR beta V segments appeared in productive rearrangements either about 87% or about 30% of the time, which broadly matched IMGT annotations. According to a later genetic analysis, donors in an Asian-associated ancestry cluster had fewer N-insertions in productive TCRs than the approximately 710-donor mean. Most TCR sequences were seen in very few donors, while some public TCRs were found in many individuals. In a later analysis, HLA-associated TCR beta chains showed more clonal expansion and lower generation probabilities than non-associated chains that were equally common. The earlier analysis of approximately 540 of the donors excluded fewer than 20 rarely observed V segments, including chromosome 9 orphons, because counts were too low. A further reported finding was that TCR beta sequences accurately predicted the HLA-A and HLA-B alleles for most subjects in the first cohort. Three of the identified cytomegalovirus-associated TCR beta chains were confirmed in vitro to be specific for cytomegalovirus antigens. A later analysis found that TCR association rates varied across HLA loci, with DRB1 alleles showing the most associated TCRs and HLA-C alleles the fewest.

In this sample, this clone turned up once. It lacks a known antigen. The sample holds no much larger clone one base away, and base qualities are not on file. The cohort consisted of hundreds of healthy bone marrow donors. At the time of sampling, every cohort member was nominally healthy, though immune exposures that went unrecorded were likely present. The donor was CMV seropositive and belonged to the group of around 300 seropositive cohort members. Every donor gave a peripheral blood sample, and the peripheral blood mononuclear cells from that sample were used for TCR beta sequencing. The Qiagen DNeasy Blood Extraction Kit was used to extract genomic DNA from the blood cell samples. The library came from the immunoSEQ multiplex PCR assay. For the multiplex PCR, a mixture combining 60 forward primers for TCR Vbeta segments and 13 reverse primers for TCR Jbeta segments was used. The CDR3 region of rearranged TCR beta genes was amplified from genomic DNA with a multiplex PCR assay. On the Illumina HiSeq System, the amplified TCR beta libraries were sequenced as 87-base-pair reads. In the authors' own workflow: In a later analysis, some 80 million unique TCR beta chains were counted across the approximately 640 repertoires, and roughly 10 million of these chains were shared by at least two donors. To remove PCR and sequencing errors, raw reads were error-corrected and collapsed into unique sequences using a nearest-neighbor algorithm that merged closely related sequences. V, D and J gene segments were assigned by aligning CDR3 sequences to IMGT reference sequences. Each retained sequence needed at least a six-nucleotide match to both a V gene segment and a J gene segment. Rearrangements were classified as productive when the CDR3 lacked stop codons and remained in frame with V and J, and all other rearrangements were classified as non-productive. CDR3 was defined by IMGT convention, running from the second conserved V-encoded cysteine to the conserved J-encoded phenylalanine. The earlier analysis of approximately 500 of the donors excluded sequences that lacked an unambiguous match to a single V gene segment. In an earlier analysis of 587 of the donors, a V segment was called functional when productive rearrangements were above 56.7%, and segregating when the standard deviation between donors exceeded 5%. A statistical classification framework was built for diagnosing cytomegalovirus status from the catalog of TCR beta chain sequences. V and J gene assignment, in a later analysis, came from comparing TCR nucleotide sequences with IMGT/GENE-DB human TR gene sequences. In a later analysis, CDR3 sequences and most-parsimonious VDJ recombination scenarios were assigned using the TCRdist pipeline. A later analysis defined each TCR beta chain by its CDR3 amino acid sequence plus V-gene family, and excluded reads lacking a unique V-gene family. As a way to deal with suspected cross-contamination and a sequencing artifact, a later analysis dropped nearly 600 nucleotide sequences that were highly shared and had low generation probability. For each public chain, a later analysis derived a clonal expansion index from normalized ranks of inferred template counts within each repertoire. A later analysis computed generation probabilities with a VDJ recombination model fitted to out-of-frame rearrangements, and checked the results against IGoR. A later analysis scored TCR-TCR, TCR-HLA and TCR-CMV co-occurrence with hypergeometric tests, applying a repertoire-size bias correction to TCR pairs. In a later analysis, false discovery rates were estimated by permuting HLA or CMV assignments 20 times. In a later analysis, co-occurring TCRs were grouped with DBSCAN, and TCRdist sequence similarity was added when clustering was performed within HLA-allele-positive subsets. Repertoires with fewer than 30,000 or more than 120,000 public chains, plus five repertoires with anomalous nucleotide sharing, were excluded from co-occurrence clustering. As stored in TCRdb, this immuneACCESS dataset retains in-frame rearrangements with V and J assigned. A fraction of the clones does not appear; measured against another copy, unresolved V genes explain less than half of the discrepancy, and the remainder lacks a known reason. The V and J calls and clone size were taken over from that table, and D and trimming were inferred from the DNA. Across this sample there are about 170,000 clones, with roughly four fifths seen only once. The ten largest clones represent 2% to 2.5% of the sample.

This sequence was found in a woman aged 25 to 45 in good health and CMV-seropositive. The sequenced sample was PBMCs.

The CDR3 protein: CASSEGSGDQPQHF. The base sequence is TGTGCCAGCAGTGAAGGGTCCGGGGATCAGCCCCAGCATTTT. The V and J genes are TRBV2 and TRBJ1-5; the D gene identity is not certain. From a lookup of the germline V gene, CDR1 and CDR2 are SNHLY and FYNNEI. There are 14 amino acids in the CDR3, from cysteine to phenylalanine inclusive. The entry retains the CDR3 DNA only, 42 bases that are in frame from base 1. V is clipped by 1 base and J by 5 bases, and the sequence between their germline boundaries is 9 bases long.